Below, 27 T cell receptor beta chains from the same sample are listed, as sequenced in a study of T cell responses to AZD1222 COVID-19 vaccine (dated by TCRdb to the early 2020s). Receptor libraries were prepared by the immunoSEQ multiplex PCR assay. The source is immuneACCESS, and TCRdb retained only in-frame sequences with V and J called. Part of the clones is not carried over; for the studies checked, unresolved V genes explain less than half of this, and the remainder is unexplained. Counted in this sample were 150,000 to 200,000 clones; 94% of them appeared once. Roughly 9.2% of the sample rests with the top ten. The time point label, read with the paper, signifies: baseline before first vaccination. Sequenced here: peripheral blood, sampled on day 0 of AZD1222 vaccination. The receptors were gathered from an adult in good health.

The CDR3 bases are TGCGCCAGCAGCTTGGGACTAGCGGTTGGCGATGAGCAGTTCTTC. Its protein is CASSLGLAVGDEQFF. The chain combines TRBV5-1 with TRBJ2-1; TRBD2 agrees at 9 bases. Losses at the gene ends were 0 bases for V and 8 bases for J; bases not matched to a gene: 6. This CDR3 is built from 15 residues. CDR1 is SGHRS and CDR2 is YFSETQ in the germline V gene.

The chain employs TRBV27 and TRBJ2-1; TRBD2 matches at 8 bases. The germline gives CDR1 MNHEY, CDR2 SMNVEV (reference sequence). The ends lost 6 bases at V and 4 bases at J; junction bases unmatched: 11. The length of the CDR3 is 16 residues. CDR3: CASRLAAAFRYNEQFF. The CDR3 coding sequence is TGTGCCAGCAGACTAGCGGCGGCCTTTCGGTACAATGAGCAGTTCTTC.

V usage is TRBV4-1 and J usage is TRBJ2-1, with D possibly TRBD1 on 5 matching bases. CDR3 length equals 14 residues. V was cut by 5 bases and J by 9 bases, with 17 bases left in between. Germline V gene data show CDR1 as MGHRA and CDR2 as YSYEKL. The CDR3 DNA is TGCGCCAGCAGCTCTGCTGGCGGAAGGGGTGAGCAGTTCTTC. Protein sequence: CASSSAGGRGEQFF.

Notes on this clone: At one end, the junction sequence differs from germline, possibly due to a read error. The chain is built from TRBV28 and TRBJ1-5; TRBD1 matches 9 bases. The germline gives CDR1 MDHEN, CDR2 SYDVKM. This CDR3 spans 14 amino acids. CDR3 loop: CASSSPPMGQGLIF. The DNA of the CDR3 is TGTGCCAGCAGTTCCCCCCCGATGGGACAGGGTTTGATTTTT. Supplemented by reference TRBV28 and TRBJ1-5, the full variable domain reads DVKVTQSSRYLVKRTGEKVFLECVQDMDHENMFWYRQDPGLGLRLIYFSYDVKMKEKGDIPEGYSVSREKKERFSLILESASTNQTSMYLCASSSPPMGQGLIFGDGTRLSIL.

This chain connects TRBV4-1 to TRBJ1-6; D is unresolved. Germline-derived CDR1 and CDR2 are MGHRA and YSYEKL. The length of the CDR3 is 17 residues. Trimming took off 2 bases at V and 0 bases at J, with 11 bases between the two ends. The CDR3 loop is CASSQPSASSYNSPLHF. CDR3 nucleotide sequence: TGCGCCAGCAGCCAACCCTCGGCAAGCTCCTATAATTCACCCCTCCACTTT.

V is TRBV9 and J is TRBJ1-1; 7 bases fit TRBD1. V lost 3 bases and J lost 0; bases outside the gene matches: 11. Germline-derived CDR1 and CDR2 are SGDLS and YYNGEE. This CDR3 contains 17 residues. Written as DNA, the CDR3 is TGTGCCAGCAGCGCCGTCTTCCAGGGACAGCTGAACACTGAAGCTTTCTTT. This gives the protein CASSAVFQGQLNTEAFF.

V usage is TRBV3-1 (or the pseudogene TRBV3-2) and J usage is TRBJ1-2, with 9 bases lining up with TRBD1. The CDR3 totals 16 residues. The junction had 8 bases not matched to a gene; V was cut back by 2 bases and J by 4 bases. The V gene's germline CDR1 is LGHDT and CDR2 YNNKEL (reference sequence). The CDR3, as DNA: TGTGCCAGCAGCCAAAACCCGGGACAGGGAATCTATGGCTACACCTTC. Its translation: CASSQNPGQGIYGYTF.

The rearrangement uses TRBV5-5 and TRBJ2-5; TRBD1 agrees at 7 bases. The germline gives CDR1 SGHKS, CDR2 YYEKEE (reference sequence). The CDR3 consists of 16 residues. After removal of 3 bases from V and 4 bases from J, the junction contained 12 bases not matched to a gene. CDR3 DNA: TGTGCCAGCAGCTGGGCGGCGGCAGGGGGTGGAGAGACCCAGTACTTC. Translated: CASSWAAAGGGETQYF.

This clone appeared a single time. V usage is TRBV27 and J usage is TRBJ2-1; perhaps TRBD1 as D (6 bases). Deletions cut 7 bases from V and 2 bases from J, with 12 bases between. The CDR3 has 14 amino acids. Germline assignment: CDR1 MNHEY and CDR2 SMNVEV (reference sequence). For the CDR3, the DNA is TGTGCCAGCACCCCCAGGGGCGCCTACAATGAGCAGTTCTTC. Its translation: CASTPRGAYNEQFF.

The chain is built from TRBV10-3 and TRBJ2-3; TRBD2 aligns across 8 bases. Germline values: CDR1 ENHRY, CDR2 SYGVKD. The CDR3 extends over 16 amino acids. V shed 9 bases and J 6 bases; nucleotides not matched to a gene: 17. CDR3 region: CAIFLAGNRVGDTQYF. The DNA for the CDR3 is TGTGCCATTTTTTTAGCGGGAAACAGGGTTGGGGATACGCAGTATTTT.

The V gene is TRBV19, the J gene TRBJ2-7, with 9 bases lining up with TRBD1. Germline trimming cut 3 bases from V and 7 bases from J; bases unmatched to any gene: 7. Looked up from germline, CDR1 is LNHDA and CDR2 is SQIVND (reference sequence). The CDR3 extends over 14 amino acids. The CDR3 here is CASSMDRGVSEQYF. The CDR3 DNA follows: TGTGCCAGTAGTATGGACAGGGGAGTGAGTGAGCAGTACTTC.

Only one count was recorded for this clone. The chain combines TRBV19 with TRBJ1-4; 7 bases are a match to TRBD1. Germline CDR1 and CDR2: LNHDA and SQIVND (reference sequence). This CDR3 region has 14 residues. V dropped 4 bases and J dropped 7; count of bases not matched to a gene: 6. The CDR3 sequence: CASSNQGVREKLFF. CDR3 in DNA: TGTGCCAGTAGTAACCAGGGGGTGCGTGAAAAACTGTTTTTT.

The J gene is TRBJ2-1, the V gene TRBV7-2; D gene uncertain. The CDR3 contains 14 residues. V shed 5 bases and J shed 4 bases, with 12 bases lying between them. The germline gives CDR1 SGHTA, CDR2 FQGNSA. CDR3 amino acids: CASSPNIGYNEQFF. The CDR3 coding sequence is TGTGCCAGCAGCCCTAATATAGGATACAATGAGCAGTTCTTC.

The rearrangement links TRBV28 to TRBJ2-5; 7 bases fit TRBD2. J gave up 0 bases and V 0 bases, and 1 base lay outside the gene matches. The germline gives CDR1 MDHEN, CDR2 SYDVKM. The CDR3 has 15 amino acids. The CDR3 sequence: CASSLWGRDQETQYF. In nucleotides, the CDR3 is TGTGCCAGCAGTTTATGGGGGAGGGACCAAGAGACCCAGTACTTC.

In its sample, this clone was seen a few times. V and J are TRBV15 and TRBJ1-2; D is unresolved. Trimming stripped 9 bases from V and 7 bases from J, with 18 bases between. Germline CDR1 is LNHNV and CDR2 is YYDKDF (reference sequence). The CDR3 is made up of 13 amino acids. CDR3 residues: CATSGPPYSGYTF. The CDR3 bases are TGTGCCACAAGCGGTCCCCCCTATTCTGGCTACACCTTC.

In this sample, this clone turned up once. This rearrangement joins TRBV6-5 to TRBJ2-7, with D maybe TRBD1 (6 bases). The CDR3 runs 15 residues. The germline CDR1 and CDR2 sequences are MNHEY and SVGAGI. Trimming took 4 bases from V and 6 from J, leaving 19 bases between them. CDR3 protein: CASSLRAQGTSEQYF. The DNA of the CDR3 is TGTGCCAGCAGTTTACGGGCTCAGGGGACGTCCGAGCAGTACTTC.

This clone was found once. The chain joins TRBV11-2 to TRBJ2-1; D may be TRBD2 (5 bases). Looked up from germline, CDR1 is SGHAT and CDR2 is FQNNGV. With 5 bases removed from V and 2 bases from J, the gap between germline ends came to 19 bases. The CDR3 sequence is 17 residues long. The CDR3 sequence is CASSPGGGTLAYNEQFF. CDR3 nucleotides: TGTGCCAGCAGCCCCGGAGGCGGAACGCTTGCCTACAATGAGCAGTTCTTC.

V usage is TRBV28 and J usage is TRBJ2-7; TRBD1 or TRBD2 may be the D gene (5 bases each). The CDR3 is 14 amino acids. The germline CDR1 and CDR2 sequences are MDHEN and SYDVKM. Trimming left V 5 bases short and J 2 bases short, with 13 bases between. The CDR3 reads CASSGPGTPYEQYF. The CDR3 nucleotides are TGTGCCAGCAGTGGGCCCGGGACCCCCTACGAGCAGTACTTC.

The rearrangement uses TRBV12-3 or TRBV12-4 and TRBJ2-7; unclear D gene. The ends were cut back, 1 base at V and 3 bases at J, with 7 bases in the middle. There are 13 residues in the CDR3. CDR3 region: CASSLGADYEQYF. CDR3 in DNA: TGTGCCAGCAGTTTAGGGGCAGACTACGAGCAGTACTTC.

This rearrangement joins TRBV30 to TRBJ2-7, with TRBD1 matching 10 bases. Germline lookup yields CDR1 GTSNPN and CDR2 SVGIG (reference sequence). Trimming at V came to 2 bases and at J to 10 bases, leaving 8 bases not matched to a gene. The CDR3 extends over 13 amino acids. The CDR3 reads CAWSTTGQGNQYF. The CDR3 DNA follows: TGTGCCTGGAGTACAACGGGACAGGGGAATCAGTACTTC. Together with reference TRBV30 and TRBJ2-7, the CDR3 gives the full variable domain: SQTIHQWPATLVQPVGSPLSLECTVEGTSNPNLYWYRQAAGRGLQLLFYSVGIGQISSEVPQNLSASRPQDRQFILSSKKLLLSDSGFYLCAWSTTGQGNQYFGPGTRLTVT.

The chain has TRBV6-5 and TRBJ2-7; the match to TRBD2 covers 9 bases. V lost 6 bases and J lost 5; bases outside the gene matches: 8. The CDR3 runs to 14 residues. The germline V gene has CDR1 MNHEY and CDR2 SVGAGI. As DNA, the CDR3 is TGTGCCAGCAGGACAGTAGCGGGAGTACACGAGCAGTACTTC. The encoded protein is CASRTVAGVHEQYF.

This sequence joins TRBV30 and TRBJ2-1; D is uncertain. Trimming removed 4 bases from V and 9 bases from J, with 16 bases in between. Germline V gene lookup returns CDR1 GTSNPN and CDR2 SVGIG (reference sequence). The CDR3 extends over 13 amino acids. CDR3 in DNA: TGTGCCTGGACTTGGATGTTACAATCTGAGCAGTTCTTC. It encodes CAWTWMLQSEQFF.

The rearrangement uses TRBV6-1 and TRBJ1-2; D is unclear. CDR1 and CDR2 from the germline V gene are MNHNS and SASEGT. This CDR3 is 14 amino acids long. The V gene lost 2 bases and the J gene lost 8 bases, with 15 bases spanning the gap. The CDR3 region has the DNA TGTGCCAGCAGTGAAATCTTCGGTGGGCTAGGCTACACCTTC. Protein sequence: CASSEIFGGLGYTF.

This clone was picked up one time. As DNA, the CDR3 is TGTGCCAGCAGTCCCCCTTCAGGTGGAGCGACTGAAGCTTTCTTT. Translating gives CASSPPSGGATEAFF. This chain links TRBV28 with TRBJ1-1; D gene unclear. V lost 5 bases to trimming and J lost 5 bases, with 18 bases between them. CDR3 length: 15 amino acids. Germline CDR1 MDHEN, CDR2 SYDVKM.

The chain couples TRBV7-9 to TRBJ2-7, with D maybe TRBD2 (6 bases). Trimming left V 3 bases short and J 2 bases short, with 11 bases between. Germline CDR1 and CDR2: SEHNR and FQNEAQ (reference sequence). CDR3 length: 14 residues. The CDR3 sequence is CASSFSGGPYEQYF. Written as DNA, the CDR3 is TGTGCCAGCAGCTTCAGCGGAGGGCCCTACGAGCAGTACTTC.

This sequence joins TRBV6-2 or TRBV6-3 and TRBJ2-1; 7 bases fit TRBD2. CDR1 is MNHEY and CDR2 is SVGEGT in the germline V gene. This CDR3 has 14 residues. V was pared by 5 bases and J by 0 bases, with 1 base of the junction left unmatched. This chain's CDR3 is CASSRTSSYNEQFF. Here the CDR3 DNA reads TGTGCCAGCAGTAGGACTAGCTCCTACAATGAGCAGTTCTTC.

V and J are TRBV9 and TRBJ1-5; tentative D call: TRBD1 (6 bases). The CDR3 spans 15 residues. V was cut by 0 bases and J by 7 bases, with 14 bases left in between. Germline lookup yields CDR1 SGDLS and CDR2 YYNGEE. The CDR3 DNA follows: TGTGCCAGCAGCGTAGGGTCAGGGGTTGGGCAGCCCCAGCATTTT. This translates into CASSVGSGVGQPQHF.